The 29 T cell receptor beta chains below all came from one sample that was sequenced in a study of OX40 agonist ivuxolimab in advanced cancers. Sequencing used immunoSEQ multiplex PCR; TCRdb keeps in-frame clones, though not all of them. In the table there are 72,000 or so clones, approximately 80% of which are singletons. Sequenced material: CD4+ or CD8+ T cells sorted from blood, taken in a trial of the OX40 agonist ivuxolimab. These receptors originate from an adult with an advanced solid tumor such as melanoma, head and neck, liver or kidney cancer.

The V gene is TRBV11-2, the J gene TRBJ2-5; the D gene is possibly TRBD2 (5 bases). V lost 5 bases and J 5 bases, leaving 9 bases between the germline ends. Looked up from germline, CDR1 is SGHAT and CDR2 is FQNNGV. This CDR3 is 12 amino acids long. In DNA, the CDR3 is TGTGCCAGCAGCCCAAGGAGGGAGACCCAGTACTTC. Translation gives CASSPRRETQYF. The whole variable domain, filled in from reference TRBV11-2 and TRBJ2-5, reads EAGVAQSPRYKIIEKRQSVAFWCNPISGHATLYWYQQILGQGPKLLIQFQNNGVVDDSQLPKDRFSAERLKGVDSTLKIQPAKLEDSAVYLCASSPRRETQYFGPGTRLLVL.

CDR3 DNA: TGTGCCAGCAGCTCTTGGGCTAGCGGGAGGTCAGATACGCAGTATTTT. This codes for CASSSWASGRSDTQYF. The chain carries TRBV7-2 and TRBJ2-3; 11 nucleotides line up with TRBD2. V dropped 4 bases and J dropped 4; count of bases not matched to a gene: 7. The CDR3 sequence is 16 residues long. In germline, CDR1 is SGHTA, CDR2 FQGNSA. The full variable domain, in which reference TRBV7-2 and TRBJ2-3 provide the parts outside the CDR3, is GAGVSQSPSNKVTEKGKDVELRCDPISGHTALYWYRQSLGQGLEFLIYFQGNSAPDKSGLPSDRFSAERTGGSVSTLTIQRTQQEDSAVYLCASSSWASGRSDTQYFGPGTRLTVL.

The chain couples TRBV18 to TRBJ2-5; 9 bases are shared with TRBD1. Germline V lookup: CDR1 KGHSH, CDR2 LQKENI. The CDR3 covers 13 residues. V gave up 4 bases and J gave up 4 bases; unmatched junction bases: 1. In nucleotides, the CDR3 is TGTGCCAGCTCACTGGGACAGGGAGAGACCCAGTACTTC. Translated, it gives CASSLGQGETQYF.

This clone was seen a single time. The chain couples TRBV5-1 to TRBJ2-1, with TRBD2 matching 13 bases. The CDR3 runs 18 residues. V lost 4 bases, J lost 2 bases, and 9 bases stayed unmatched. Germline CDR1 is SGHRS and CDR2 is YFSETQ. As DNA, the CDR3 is TGCGCCAGCAGCCCTGTGCGGACTAGCGGGAGTACCTACAATGAGCAGTTCTTC. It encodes CASSPVRTSGSTYNEQFF.

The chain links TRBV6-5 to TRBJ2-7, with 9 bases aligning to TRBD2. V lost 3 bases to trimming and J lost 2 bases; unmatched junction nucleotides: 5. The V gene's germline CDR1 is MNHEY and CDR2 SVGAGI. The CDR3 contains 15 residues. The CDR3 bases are TGTGCCAGCAGTTATAGATCTAGCGGGACCTACGAGCAGTACTTC. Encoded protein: CASSYRSSGTYEQYF.

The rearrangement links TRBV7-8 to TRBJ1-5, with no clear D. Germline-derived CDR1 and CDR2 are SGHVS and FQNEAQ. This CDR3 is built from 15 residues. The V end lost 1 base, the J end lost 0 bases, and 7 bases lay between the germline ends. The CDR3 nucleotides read TGTGCCAGCAGCTTAGGTGAGGTTAGCAATCAGCCCCAGCATTTT. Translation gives CASSLGEVSNQPQHF.

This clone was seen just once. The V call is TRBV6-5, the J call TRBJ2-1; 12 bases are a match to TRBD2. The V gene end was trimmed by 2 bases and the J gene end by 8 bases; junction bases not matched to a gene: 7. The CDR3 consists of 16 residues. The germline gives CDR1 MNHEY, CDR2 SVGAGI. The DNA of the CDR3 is TGTGCCAGCAGTTACGGGCTAGCGGGGGGGCCGTATGAGCAGTTCTTC. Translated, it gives CASSYGLAGGPYEQFF.

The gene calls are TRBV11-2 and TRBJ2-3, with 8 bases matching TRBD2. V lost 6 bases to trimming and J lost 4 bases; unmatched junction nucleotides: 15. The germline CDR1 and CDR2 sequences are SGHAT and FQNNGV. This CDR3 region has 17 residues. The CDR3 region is CASRPRWASGRPDTQYF. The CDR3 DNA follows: TGTGCCAGCAGACCCAGGTGGGCTAGCGGGCGCCCAGATACGCAGTATTTT.

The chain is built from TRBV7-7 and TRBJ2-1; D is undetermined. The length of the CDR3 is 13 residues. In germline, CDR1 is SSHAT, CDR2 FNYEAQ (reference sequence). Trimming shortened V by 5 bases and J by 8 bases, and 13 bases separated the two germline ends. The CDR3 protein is CASSPPVGDEQFF. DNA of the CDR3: TGTGCCAGCAGCCCTCCCGTTGGAGATGAGCAGTTCTTC.

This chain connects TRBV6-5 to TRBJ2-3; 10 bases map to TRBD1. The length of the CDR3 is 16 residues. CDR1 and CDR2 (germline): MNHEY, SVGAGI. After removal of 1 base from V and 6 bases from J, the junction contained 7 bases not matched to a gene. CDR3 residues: CASSYFGTGAHDTQYF. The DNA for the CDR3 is TGTGCCAGCAGTTACTTCGGGACAGGGGCGCACGATACGCAGTATTTT.

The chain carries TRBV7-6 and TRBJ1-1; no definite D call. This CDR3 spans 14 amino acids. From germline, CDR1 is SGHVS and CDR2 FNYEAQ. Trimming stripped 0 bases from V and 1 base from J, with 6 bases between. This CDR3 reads CASSLALGNTEAFF. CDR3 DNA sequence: TGTGCCAGCAGCTTAGCGTTGGGGAACACTGAAGCTTTCTTT.

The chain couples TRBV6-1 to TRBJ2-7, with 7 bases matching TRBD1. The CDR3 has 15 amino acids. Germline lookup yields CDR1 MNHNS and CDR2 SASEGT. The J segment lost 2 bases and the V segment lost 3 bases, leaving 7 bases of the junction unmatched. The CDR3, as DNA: TGTGCCAGCAGTGAGGCCGGGACAGCGGCCTACGAGCAGTACTTC. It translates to CASSEAGTAAYEQYF.

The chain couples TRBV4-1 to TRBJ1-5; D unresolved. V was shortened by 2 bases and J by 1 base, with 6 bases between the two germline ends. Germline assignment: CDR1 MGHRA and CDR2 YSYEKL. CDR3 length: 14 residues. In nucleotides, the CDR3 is TGCGCCAGCAGCCAACAAGGCAGCAATCAGCCCCAGCATTTT. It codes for CASSQQGSNQPQHF.

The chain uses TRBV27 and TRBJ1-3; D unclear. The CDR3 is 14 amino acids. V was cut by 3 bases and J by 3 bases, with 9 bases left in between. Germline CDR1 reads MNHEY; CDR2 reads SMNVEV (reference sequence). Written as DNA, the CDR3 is TGTGCCAGCAGTTTTGGCGGCCGTGGAAACACCATATATTTT. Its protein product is CASSFGGRGNTIYF.

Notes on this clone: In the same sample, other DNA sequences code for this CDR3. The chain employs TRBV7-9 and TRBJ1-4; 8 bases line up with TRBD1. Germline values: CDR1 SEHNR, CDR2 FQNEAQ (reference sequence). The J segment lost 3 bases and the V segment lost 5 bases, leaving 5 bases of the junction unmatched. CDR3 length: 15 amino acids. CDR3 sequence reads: CASSPGQGPNEKLFF. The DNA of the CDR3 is TGTGCCAGCAGCCCCGGACAGGGACCTAATGAAAAACTGTTTTTT.

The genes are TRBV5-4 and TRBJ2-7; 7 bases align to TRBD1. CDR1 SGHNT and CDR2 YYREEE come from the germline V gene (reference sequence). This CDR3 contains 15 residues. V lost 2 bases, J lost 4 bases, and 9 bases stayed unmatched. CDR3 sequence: CASSLGRQGPYEQYF. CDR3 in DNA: TGTGCCAGCAGCTTAGGCCGACAGGGACCGTACGAGCAGTACTTC. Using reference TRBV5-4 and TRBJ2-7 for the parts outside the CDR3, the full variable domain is ETGVTQSPTHLIKTRGQQVTLRCSSQSGHNTVSWYQQALGQGPQFIFQYYREEENGRGNFPPRFSGLQFPNYSSELNVNALELDDSALYLCASSLGRQGPYEQYFGPGTRLTVT.

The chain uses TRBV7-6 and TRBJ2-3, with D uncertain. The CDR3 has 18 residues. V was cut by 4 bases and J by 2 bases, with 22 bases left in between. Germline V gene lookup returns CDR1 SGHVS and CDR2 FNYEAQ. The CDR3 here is CASSSPKGPATFTDTQYF. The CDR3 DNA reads TGTGCCAGCAGCTCCCCAAAGGGTCCGGCCACCTTCACAGATACGCAGTATTTT.

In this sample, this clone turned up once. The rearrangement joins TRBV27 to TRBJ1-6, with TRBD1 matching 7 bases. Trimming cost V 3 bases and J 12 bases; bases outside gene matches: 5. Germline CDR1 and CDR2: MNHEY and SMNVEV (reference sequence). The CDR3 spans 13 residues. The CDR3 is CASSLTGSKPLHF. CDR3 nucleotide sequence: TGTGCCAGCAGTTTGACAGGGTCCAAACCCCTCCACTTT.

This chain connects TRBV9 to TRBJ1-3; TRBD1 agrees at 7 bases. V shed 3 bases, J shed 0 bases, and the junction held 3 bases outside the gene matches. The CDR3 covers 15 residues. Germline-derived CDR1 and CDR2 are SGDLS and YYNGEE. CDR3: CASSEQGFSGNTIYF. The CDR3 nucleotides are TGTGCCAGCAGCGAACAGGGGTTCTCTGGAAACACCATATATTTT.

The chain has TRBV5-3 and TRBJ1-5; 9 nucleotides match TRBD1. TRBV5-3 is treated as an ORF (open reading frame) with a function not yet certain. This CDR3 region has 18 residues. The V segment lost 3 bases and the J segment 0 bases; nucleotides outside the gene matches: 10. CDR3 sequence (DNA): TGTGCCAGAAGCTCAGGGAACAGGGGGCTTGATAGCAATCAGCCCCAGCATTTT. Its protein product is CARSSGNRGLDSNQPQHF.

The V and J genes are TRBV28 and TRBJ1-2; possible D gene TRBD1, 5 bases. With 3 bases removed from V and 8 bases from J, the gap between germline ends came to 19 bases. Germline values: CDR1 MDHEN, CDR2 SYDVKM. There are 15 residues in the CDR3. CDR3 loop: CASSFRGGSRRGYTF. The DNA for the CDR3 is TGTGCCAGCAGTTTTCGCGGGGGGTCCCGGCGGGGCTACACCTTC.

CDR3 nucleotides: TGTGCCATCAGTGACCGCGCACGGGGGGGTCAGCCCCAGCATTTT. It codes for CAISDRARGGQPQHF. V usage is TRBV10-3 and J usage is TRBJ1-5, with D possibly being TRBD1 (5 bases). The ends were cut back, 3 bases at V and 6 bases at J, with 15 bases in the middle. Germline V gene sequence: CDR1 ENHRY, CDR2 SYGVKD. This CDR3 comprises 15 residues.

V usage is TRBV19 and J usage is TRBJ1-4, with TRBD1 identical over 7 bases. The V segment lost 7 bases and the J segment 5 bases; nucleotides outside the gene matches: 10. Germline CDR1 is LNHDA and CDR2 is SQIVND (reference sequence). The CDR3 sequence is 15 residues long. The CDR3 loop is CASMTLGQKNEKLFF. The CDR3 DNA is TGTGCCAGTATGACTTTGGGACAGAAGAATGAAAAACTGTTTTTT.

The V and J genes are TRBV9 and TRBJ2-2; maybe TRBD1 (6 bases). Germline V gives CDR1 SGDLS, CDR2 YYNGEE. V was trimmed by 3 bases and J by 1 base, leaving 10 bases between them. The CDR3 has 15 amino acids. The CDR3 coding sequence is TGTGCCAGCAGCGGGACAGTCCAGAACACCGGGGAGCTGTTTTTT. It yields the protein CASSGTVQNTGELFF. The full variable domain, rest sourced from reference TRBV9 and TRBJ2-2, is DSGVTQTPKHLITATGQRVTLRCSPRSGDLSVYWYQQSLDQGLQFLIQYYNGEERAKGNILERFSAQQFPDLHSELNLSSLELGDSALYFCASSGTVQNTGELFFGEGSRLTVL.

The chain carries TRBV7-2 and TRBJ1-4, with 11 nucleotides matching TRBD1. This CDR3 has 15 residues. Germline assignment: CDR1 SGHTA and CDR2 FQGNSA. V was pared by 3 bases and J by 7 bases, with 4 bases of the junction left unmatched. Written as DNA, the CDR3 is TGTGCCAGCAGCTTCTCCGGGACAGGGGGTGAAAAACTGTTTTTT. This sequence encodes CASSFSGTGGEKLFF.

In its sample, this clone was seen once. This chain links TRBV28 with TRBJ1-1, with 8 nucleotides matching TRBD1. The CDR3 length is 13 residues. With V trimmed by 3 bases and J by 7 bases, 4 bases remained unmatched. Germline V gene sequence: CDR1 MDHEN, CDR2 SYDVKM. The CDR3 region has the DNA TGTGCCAGCAGTTTCAGGGGGCGGAGTGAAGCTTTCTTT. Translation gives CASSFRGRSEAFF.

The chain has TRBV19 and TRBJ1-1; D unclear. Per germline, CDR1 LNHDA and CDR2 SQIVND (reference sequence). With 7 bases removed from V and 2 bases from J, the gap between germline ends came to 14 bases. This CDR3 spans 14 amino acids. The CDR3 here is CASNNKVLNTEAFF. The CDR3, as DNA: TGTGCCAGTAACAATAAGGTTCTAAACACTGAAGCTTTCTTT.

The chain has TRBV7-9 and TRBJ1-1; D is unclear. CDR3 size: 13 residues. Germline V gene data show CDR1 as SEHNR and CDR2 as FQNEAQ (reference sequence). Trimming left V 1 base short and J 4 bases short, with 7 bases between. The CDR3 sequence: CASSLEGLTEAFF. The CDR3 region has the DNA TGTGCCAGCAGCTTAGAAGGCCTCACTGAAGCTTTCTTT.

CDR3 residues: CASTKDRGENTEAFF. CDR3 bases: TGTGCCAGCACCAAGGACAGGGGCGAGAACACTGAAGCTTTCTTT. The V gene is TRBV2, the J gene TRBJ1-1; 9 bases are shared with TRBD1. There are 15 residues in the CDR3. Trimming took 7 bases from V and 1 from J; bases not matched to a gene: 7. The V gene's germline CDR1 is SNHLY and CDR2 FYNNEI.